This T cell receptor (beta chain) was sequenced for a study of blood T cells in healthy people across ages. A sample-barcoded 5' primer and a J-beta primer mix were used in a second PCR of about 6 to 11 cycles. From each sample, at least 3 million paired-end reads containing CDR3 were obtained. Each CDR3 protein gets one entry after TCRdb re-called the 5' RACE reads with MiXCR. The sample shows hundreds of thousands of distinct CDR3 sequences, roughly 60% of them seen only once. Material for sequencing was blood. This clonotype was sampled from a man aged 30-40 years in good health.

The CDR3: CASSQVTGGIHGYTF. The CDR3 region has the DNA TGTGCCAGCAGCCAAGTAACGGGAGGCATTCACGGCTACACCTTC. This chain links TRBV14 with TRBJ1-2; D gene unclear. The length of the CDR3 is 15 residues. V was pared by 1 base and J by 8 bases, with 17 bases between. From germline, CDR1 is SGHDN and CDR2 FVKESK.